The 2 T cell receptor beta chains below all came from one sample that was sequenced in a study of PD-L1 blockade in urothelial cancer. Time point described: peripheral blood 6 weeks after treatment start. Measured with immunoSEQ multiplex PCR; TCRdb has only the in-frame clones, and not every one. This sample has 25,000 to 35,000 clones; about four fifths occur once, and the top ten carry 3% to 3.5%. The sample in question was PBMCs, obtained around atezolizumab (anti-PD-L1) treatment. These receptors came from a man in his 70s with urothelial cancer.

V usage is TRBV7-3 and J usage is TRBJ2-5; 8 nucleotides align to TRBD1. This CDR3 is 14 amino acids long. Germline values: CDR1 SGHTA, CDR2 FQGTGA. The J segment lost 9 bases and the V segment lost 4 bases, leaving 10 bases of the junction unmatched. CDR3 sequence: CASSSGQGNTAQYF. Written as DNA, the CDR3 is TGTGCCAGCAGCTCCGGACAGGGAAATACGGCCCAGTACTTC.

This chain joins TRBV7-8 and TRBJ2-5; TRBD2 matches 7 bases. CDR1 SGHVS and CDR2 FQNEAQ come from the germline V gene. V trimming: 1 base; J trimming: 2 bases; junction bases outside the gene matches: 7. This CDR3 spans 16 amino acids. The CDR3 nucleotides read TGTGCCAGCAGCTTAGACTCGACGGGGGGACAAGAGACCCAGTACTTC. Amino acids: CASSLDSTGGQETQYF.